This T cell receptor (beta chain) was observed in a study of memory CD4+ T cells and cytomegalovirus serostatus. The sort gate was single viable CD3+CD4+CD8-CD45RO+ cells for memory CD4+ T cells. CDR3 size: 14 residues. Germline V gene sequence: CDR1 SGHAT, CDR2 FQNNGV. Trimming shortened V by 5 bases and J by 5 bases, and 16 bases separated the two germline ends. The data were produced by immunoSEQ multiplex PCR, yet TCRdb's version contains in-frame clones alone and is incomplete. There are about 47,000 clones in the sample; about 74% occur only once, and 1.2% lies in the top ten. What was sequenced was memory CD4+ T cells from blood. The chain couples TRBV11-2 to TRBJ2-7; unclear D gene. The sequence derives from an adult in good health and CMV-seropositive. CDR3 loop: CASSPWTRLNEQYF. CDR3 DNA: TGTGCCAGCAGCCCCTGGACCAGGCTCAACGAGCAGTACTTC.